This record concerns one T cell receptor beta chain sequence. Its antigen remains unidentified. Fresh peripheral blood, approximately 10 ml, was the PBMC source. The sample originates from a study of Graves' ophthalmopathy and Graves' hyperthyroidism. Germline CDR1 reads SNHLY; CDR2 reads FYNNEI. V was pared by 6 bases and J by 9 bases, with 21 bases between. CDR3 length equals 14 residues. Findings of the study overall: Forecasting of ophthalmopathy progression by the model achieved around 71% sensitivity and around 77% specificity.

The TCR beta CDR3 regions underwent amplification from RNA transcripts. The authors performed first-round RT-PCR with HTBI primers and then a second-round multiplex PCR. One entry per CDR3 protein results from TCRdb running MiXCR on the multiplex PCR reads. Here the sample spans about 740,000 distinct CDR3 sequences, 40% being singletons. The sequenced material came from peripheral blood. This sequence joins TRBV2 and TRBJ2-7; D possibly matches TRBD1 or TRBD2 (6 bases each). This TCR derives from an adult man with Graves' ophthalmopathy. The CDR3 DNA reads TGTGCCAGCAGCGAGGCAAGGGGGGTTAGCGGGCAGTACTTC. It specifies CASSEARGVSGQYF.